Below are 19 T cell receptor beta chains sequenced from a single sample in a study of response to subunit inactivated influenza vaccine. From the RT-PCR reads, TCRdb called clonotypes with MiXCR, one entry per CDR3 protein. The table has fewer than 550,000 distinct CDR3 sequences, 25% seen once. The source was CD4+ T cells sorted from PBMCs, collected about 5 days after vaccination. The source is a man aged 50 to 60 who received an inactivated influenza vaccine.

The V call is TRBV7-2, the J call TRBJ2-7, with 8 bases fitting TRBD2. V lost 6 bases to trimming and J lost 3 bases; unmatched junction nucleotides: 7. The CDR3 has 14 amino acids. Looked up from germline, CDR1 is SGHTA and CDR2 is FQGNSA. The CDR3 nucleotides read TGTGCCAGCAGGAAGAGCGGGGGACACTACGAGCAGTACTTC. Translated, it gives CASRKSGGHYEQYF.

The chain has TRBV9 and TRBJ2-5; 8 bases fit TRBD2. Germline CDR1 reads SGDLS; CDR2 reads YYNGEE. V shed 2 bases, J shed 5 bases, and the junction held 2 bases outside the gene matches. This CDR3 has 13 residues. In DNA form, the CDR3 reads TGTGCCAGCAGCGTGACGGGGGGGGAGACCCAGTACTTC. This codes for CASSVTGGETQYF.

In this sample, this clonotype turned up once. The CDR3 coding sequence is TGTGCCAGCAGCCTCAGGCTACGGTGGGATGAGCAGTTCTTC. Its protein is CASSLRLRWDEQFF. The chain uses TRBV4-2 and TRBJ2-1, with D hard to call. The V gene lost 4 bases and the J gene lost 8 bases, with 15 bases spanning the gap. Per germline, CDR1 LGHNA and CDR2 YNFKEQ. This CDR3 region has 14 residues.

The chain combines TRBV12-3 or TRBV12-4 with TRBJ2-7; no definite D call. V lost 5 bases, J lost 6 bases, and 17 bases lay in between. The CDR3 has 14 residues. CDR3: CASSQDRVRREQYF. The CDR3 bases are TGTGCCAGCAGTCAGGATAGGGTCCGTCGCGAGCAGTACTTC.

This sequence joins TRBV20-1 and TRBJ2-3, with TRBD1 matching over 9 bases. CDR3 size: 12 residues. Germline values: CDR1 DFQATT, CDR2 SNEGSKA (reference sequence). CDR3 in DNA: TGCAGAGGCGACAGGGGGGCAGATACGCAGTATTTT. This sequence encodes CRGDRGADTQYF.

The chain carries TRBV10-3 and TRBJ1-4, with TRBD1 matching 8 bases. Germline V gene sequence: CDR1 ENHRY, CDR2 SYGVKD. J was trimmed by 0 bases and V by 6 bases; bases with no gene match: 9. The CDR3 is 17 residues long. This CDR3 is CAIRSGTGPATNEKLFF. CDR3 in DNA: TGTGCCATCAGATCCGGGACAGGACCTGCAACTAATGAAAAACTGTTTTTT.

This clonotype was seen a handful of times. The J gene is TRBJ2-3, the V gene TRBV7-9; D unresolved. V lost 5 bases, J lost 0 bases, and 6 bases lay in between. The CDR3 is made up of 13 amino acids. From germline, CDR1 is SEHNR and CDR2 FQNEAQ (reference sequence). The CDR3 bases are TGTGCCAGCAGCCACAAGAGCACAGATACGCAGTATTTT. Protein sequence: CASSHKSTDTQYF.

This clonotype was picked up many times. V is TRBV20-1 and J is TRBJ2-1, with D tentatively TRBD2 (7 bases). CDR1 and CDR2 from the germline V gene are DFQATT and SNEGSKA (reference sequence). V was trimmed by 0 bases and J by 9 bases, leaving 21 bases between them. The CDR3 covers 16 residues. In nucleotides, the CDR3 is TGCAGTGCTAGAGATCGTAGCGGGCTACTGACAGGTGAGCAGTTCTTC. Its protein product is CSARDRSGLLTGEQFF.

In the case of this clonotype: The CDR3 does not end in the conserved phenylalanine or tryptophan, so this is likely a read error. The chain carries TRBV12-3 or TRBV12-4 and TRBJ2-3; D unresolved. V was cut by 1 base and J by 2 bases, with 7 bases left in between. The CDR3 consists of 14 residues. The CDR3 region is CASSLGLFTDTQYL. CDR3 DNA: TGTGCCAGCAGTTTAGGGCTTTTCACAGATACGCAGTATTTA.

This clonotype appeared many times. J is TRBJ1-3 and V is TRBV7-6; D is undetermined. The CDR3 loop spans 14 amino acids. Germline loops: CDR1 SGHVS, CDR2 FNYEAQ. V was cut by 5 bases and J by 0 bases, with 8 bases left in between. The CDR3 sequence is CASSLPGSGNTIYF. The CDR3 DNA reads TGTGCCAGCAGCCTCCCGGGCTCTGGAAACACCATATATTTT.

This clonotype was counted ten times or more. The chain uses TRBV7-9 and TRBJ2-1, with unresolved D. The CDR3 contains 14 residues. The germline gives CDR1 SEHNR, CDR2 FQNEAQ (reference sequence). V was clipped by 6 bases and J by 6 bases, with 15 bases between them. CDR3 bases: TGTGCCAGCAGTTCCCGTAAAGGCTCCAATGAGCAGTTCTTC. Translating gives CASSSRKGSNEQFF. Looking up the rest from reference TRBV7-9 and TRBJ2-1 gives the full variable domain: DTGVSQNPRHKITKRGQNVTFRCDPISEHNRLYWYRQTLGQGPEFLTYFQNEAQLEKSRLLSDRFSAERPKGSFSTLEIQRTEQGDSAMYLCASSSRKGSNEQFFGPGTRLTVL.

The rearrangement links TRBV29-1 to TRBJ2-7; 10 bases fit TRBD1. The CDR3 runs to 16 residues. V dropped 5 bases and J dropped 1; count of bases not matched to a gene: 11. Germline V gives CDR1 SQVTM, CDR2 ANQGSEA. CDR3 DNA: TGCAGCGTTACCAACCCGGGACAGGGGCTTTCCTACGAGCAGTACTTC. Translation: CSVTNPGQGLSYEQYF.

This clonotype has more than one count but fewer than ten. J is TRBJ2-1 and V is TRBV28, with 7 bases matching TRBD2. Germline trimming cut 7 bases from V and 3 bases from J; bases unmatched to any gene: 9. Germline V lookup: CDR1 MDHEN, CDR2 SYDVKM. The length of the CDR3 is 15 residues. CDR3 residues: CASKNGGTRYNEQFF. CDR3 sequence (DNA): TGTGCCAGCAAAAACGGGGGGACCCGCTACAATGAGCAGTTCTTC.

The gene calls are TRBV25-1 and TRBJ2-1, with D possibly TRBD2 on 7 matching bases. CDR1 and CDR2 from the germline V gene are MGHDK and SYGVNS. Trimming stripped 6 bases from V and 2 bases from J, with 14 bases between. The CDR3 length is 15 residues. CDR3 bases: TGTGCCAGCAGCGTAGGGGGAGGGACCTACAATGAGCAGTTCTTC. Amino acids: CASSVGGGTYNEQFF.

In its sample, this clonotype was seen a few times. The chain links TRBV5-1 to TRBJ2-5; D perhaps matches TRBD1 (5 bases). Trimming removed 0 bases from V and 2 bases from J, with 14 bases in between. CDR1 and CDR2 from the germline V gene are SGHRS and YFSETQ. The CDR3 contains 16 residues. CDR3 coding DNA: TGCGCCAGCAGCTTGGACGTTGGGGCAGCACAAGAGACCCAGTACTTC. Protein product: CASSLDVGAAQETQYF.

This clonotype occurred a few times. V gene TRBV29-1 combines with J gene TRBJ2-3; D possibly corresponds to TRBD1 (6 bases). Trimming took 6 bases from V and 3 from J, leaving 13 bases between them. The CDR3 consists of 13 residues. Germline CDR1 and CDR2: SQVTM and ANQGSEA. CDR3 nucleotides: TGCAGCGTCCGCAGGGGCTTTACAGATACGCAGTATTTT. As protein: CSVRRGFTDTQYF.

This clonotype was observed a handful of times. The chain is built from TRBV24-1 and TRBJ2-1, with TRBD2 matching over 9 bases. Germline CDR1 reads KGHDR; CDR2 reads SFDVKD. This CDR3 comprises 14 residues. Trimming cost V 5 bases and J 7 bases; bases outside gene matches: 5. CDR3 amino acids: CATSAGTSSNEQFF. The CDR3 DNA is TGTGCCACCAGTGCCGGGACTAGCTCTAATGAGCAGTTCTTC.

The rearrangement uses TRBV14 and TRBJ2-5; D tentatively fits TRBD1 or TRBD2 (5 bases each). CDR1 and CDR2 from the germline V gene are SGHDN and FVKESK. Deletions cut 4 bases from V and 6 bases from J, with 21 bases between. This CDR3 region has 16 residues. In DNA, the CDR3 is TGTGCCAGCAGCCGATCGGGCTTCGCGTCGGGGCAGACCCAGTACTTC. Protein: CASSRSGFASGQTQYF.

The chain is built from TRBV7-9 and TRBJ2-5, with 8 bases identical to TRBD1. Germline V gives CDR1 SEHNR, CDR2 FQNEAQ (reference sequence). Germline trimming cut 4 bases from V and 2 bases from J; bases unmatched to any gene: 6. The length of the CDR3 is 15 residues. The CDR3 region has the DNA TGTGCCAGCAGCTCCGGACAGGGAAAGCAAGAGACCCAGTACTTC. Its protein product is CASSSGQGKQETQYF.